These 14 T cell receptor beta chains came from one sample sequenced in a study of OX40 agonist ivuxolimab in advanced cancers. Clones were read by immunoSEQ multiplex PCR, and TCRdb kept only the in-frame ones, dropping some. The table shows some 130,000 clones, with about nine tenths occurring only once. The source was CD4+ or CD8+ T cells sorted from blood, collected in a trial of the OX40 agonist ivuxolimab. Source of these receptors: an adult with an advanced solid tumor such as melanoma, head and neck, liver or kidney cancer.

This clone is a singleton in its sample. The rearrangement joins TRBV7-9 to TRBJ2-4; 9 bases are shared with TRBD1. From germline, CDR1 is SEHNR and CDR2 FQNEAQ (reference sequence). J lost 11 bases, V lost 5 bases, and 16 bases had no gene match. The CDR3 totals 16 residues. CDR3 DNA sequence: TGTGCCAGCAGCAACTCCGGGACAGGGTCTCAATCCCTTCAGTACTTC. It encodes CASSNSGTGSQSLQYF.

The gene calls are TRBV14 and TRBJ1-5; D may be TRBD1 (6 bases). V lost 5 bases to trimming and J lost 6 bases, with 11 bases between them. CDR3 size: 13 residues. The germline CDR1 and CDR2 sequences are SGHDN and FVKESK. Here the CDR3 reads CASSTGYGQPQHF. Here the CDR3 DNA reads TGTGCCAGCAGCACAGGGTACGGTCAGCCCCAGCATTTT.

For the CDR3, the DNA is TGTGCCAGCAGCCCGACTAGCGGGGCCTACAATGAGCAGTTCTTC. It yields the protein CASSPTSGAYNEQFF. The chain carries TRBV28 and TRBJ2-1; TRBD2 matches 11 bases. Germline CDR1 and CDR2: MDHEN and SYDVKM. The CDR3 totals 15 residues. The trim removed 6 bases at V and 2 bases at J, leaving 3 bases unmatched. The full variable domain, rest sourced from reference TRBV28 and TRBJ2-1, is DVKVTQSSRYLVKRTGEKVFLECVQDMDHENMFWYRQDPGLGLRLIYFSYDVKMKEKGDIPEGYSVSREKKERFSLILESASTNQTSMYLCASSPTSGAYNEQFFGPGTRLTVL.

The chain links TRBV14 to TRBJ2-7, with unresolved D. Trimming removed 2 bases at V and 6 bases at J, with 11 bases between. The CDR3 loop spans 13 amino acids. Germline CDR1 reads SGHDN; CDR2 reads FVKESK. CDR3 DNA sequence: TGTGCCAGCAGCCAAACTGCCTTGGGCGAGCAGTACTTC. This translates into CASSQTALGEQYF.

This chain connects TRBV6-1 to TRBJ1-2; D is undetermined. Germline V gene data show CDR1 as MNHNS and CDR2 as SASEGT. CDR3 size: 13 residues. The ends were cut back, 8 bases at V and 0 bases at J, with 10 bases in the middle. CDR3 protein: CASQQLANYGYTF. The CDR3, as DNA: TGTGCCAGCCAACAGTTAGCTAACTATGGCTACACCTTC.

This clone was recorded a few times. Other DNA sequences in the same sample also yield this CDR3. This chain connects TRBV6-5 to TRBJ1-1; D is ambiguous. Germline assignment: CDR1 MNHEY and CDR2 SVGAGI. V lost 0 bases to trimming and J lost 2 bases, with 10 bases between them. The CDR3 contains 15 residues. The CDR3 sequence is CASSYSRRANTEAFF. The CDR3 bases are TGTGCCAGCAGTTACTCGAGGCGGGCAAACACTGAAGCTTTCTTT.

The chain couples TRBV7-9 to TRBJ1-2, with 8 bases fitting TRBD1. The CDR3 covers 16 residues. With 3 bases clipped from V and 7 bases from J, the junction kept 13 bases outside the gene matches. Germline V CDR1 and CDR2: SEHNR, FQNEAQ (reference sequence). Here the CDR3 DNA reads TGTGCCAGCAGCTTCACGTCCGGGACAGGTGGTGTTGGCTACACCTTC. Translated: CASSFTSGTGGVGYTF.

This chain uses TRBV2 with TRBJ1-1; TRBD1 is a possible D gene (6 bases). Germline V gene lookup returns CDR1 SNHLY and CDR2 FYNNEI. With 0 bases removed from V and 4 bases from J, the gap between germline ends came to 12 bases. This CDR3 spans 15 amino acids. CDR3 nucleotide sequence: TGTGCCAGCAGTGAAGCGCTAGGGGGGGGCACTGAAGCTTTCTTT. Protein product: CASSEALGGGTEAFF.

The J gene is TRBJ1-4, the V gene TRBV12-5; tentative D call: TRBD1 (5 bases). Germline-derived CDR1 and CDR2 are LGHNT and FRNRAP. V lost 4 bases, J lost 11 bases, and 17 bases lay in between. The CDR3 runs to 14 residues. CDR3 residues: CASGWATTGNKLFF. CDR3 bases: TGTGCTAGTGGTTGGGCCACCACAGGAAACAAACTGTTTTTT.

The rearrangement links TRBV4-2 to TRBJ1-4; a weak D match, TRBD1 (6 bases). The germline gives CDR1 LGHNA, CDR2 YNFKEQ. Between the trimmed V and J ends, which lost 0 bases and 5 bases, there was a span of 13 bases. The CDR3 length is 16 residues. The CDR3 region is CASSQDSARGNEKLFF. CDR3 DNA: TGTGCCAGCAGCCAAGATTCTGCCAGGGGAAATGAAAAACTGTTTTTT.

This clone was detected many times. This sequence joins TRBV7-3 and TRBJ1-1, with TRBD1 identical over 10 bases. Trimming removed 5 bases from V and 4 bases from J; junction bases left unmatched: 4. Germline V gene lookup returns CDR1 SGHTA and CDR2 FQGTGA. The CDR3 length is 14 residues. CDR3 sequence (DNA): TGTGCCAGCAGCCATGGACAGGGGGGCACTGAAGCTTTCTTT. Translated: CASSHGQGGTEAFF.

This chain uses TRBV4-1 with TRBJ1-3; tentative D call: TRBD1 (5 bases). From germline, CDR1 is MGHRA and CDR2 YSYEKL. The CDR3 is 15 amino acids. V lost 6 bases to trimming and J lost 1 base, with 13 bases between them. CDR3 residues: CASRTTGPSGNTIYF. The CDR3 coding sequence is TGCGCCAGCAGAACGACGGGACCATCTGGAAACACCATATATTTT.

The CDR3 sequence is CASSRGGGTSYEQYF. In DNA form, the CDR3 reads TGTGCCAGTAGTAGAGGGGGCGGAACCTCCTACGAGCAGTACTTC. This sequence joins TRBV19 and TRBJ2-7; 7 nucleotides line up with TRBD1. CDR3 length equals 15 residues. CDR1 is LNHDA and CDR2 is SQIVND in the germline V gene (reference sequence). V lost 4 bases, J lost 0 bases, and 6 bases stayed unmatched.

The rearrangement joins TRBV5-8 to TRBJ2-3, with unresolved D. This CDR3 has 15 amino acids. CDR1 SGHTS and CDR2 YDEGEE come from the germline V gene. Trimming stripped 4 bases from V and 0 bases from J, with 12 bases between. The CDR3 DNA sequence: TGTGCCAGCAGCCCCTACGGGTCTAGCACAGATACGCAGTATTTT. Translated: CASSPYGSSTDTQYF.